This T cell receptor beta chain was identified in a study of CD8 T cells in Susac syndrome. Reverse transcription of about 0.5 to 1 ug RNA was carried out with random hexamers. Multiplex PCR with immunoSEQ amplified the TCR beta CDR3 across 54 Vbeta and 13 Jbeta. Via MiXCR, TCRdb re-called the immunoSEQ multiplex PCR reads, giving one row per CDR3 protein. The data hold about 160,000 distinct CDR3 sequences, with around 93% observed a single time. The V and J ends lost 4 bases and 5 bases, in that order; junction bases with no gene match: 6. The CDR3 sequence is 16 residues long. In germline, CDR1 is SGHNT, CDR2 YYREEE (reference sequence). The sequenced target, TCR beta, came from blood CD8+ and CD4+ T cells. Negative isolation yielded the CD8+ and CD4+ T cells, while FACS enriched the TEMRA cells. Study observations and caveats: It was acknowledged in the study that the number of individuals who were included in its TCR sequencing and HLA analysis was relatively small.

On this clonotype: Its antigen is as yet unknown.

The TCR sequence derives from a human donor in good health. The sequenced material came from CD4+ T cells from PBMCs. The J gene is TRBJ2-5, the V gene TRBV5-4; 15 nucleotides match TRBD2. For the CDR3, the DNA is TGTGCCAGCAGCAGGACTAGCGGGGGGGGTCGGGAGACCCAGTACTTC. Its protein product is CASSRTSGGGRETQYF.